This TCR beta chain was obtained from a study of blood T cell repertoires in COVID-19. The germline gives CDR1 SGHTA, CDR2 FQGTGA. The CDR3 consists of 16 residues. V gave up 0 bases and J gave up 6 bases; unmatched junction bases: 8. In the authors' workflow: Estimation of nucleated cell counts relied on the amplification of reference gene primers. The assay was immunoSEQ multiplex PCR, and TCRdb's table has in-frame clones only and misses some. The V and J calls and clone size are taken from that table; D and trimming were inferred from the DNA. The data contain 45,000 to 70,000 clones, about 89% of them singletons.

The clonotype comes from a woman aged 55 to 70 with active or convalescent COVID-19. This sequence joins TRBV7-3 and TRBJ1-1; the match to TRBD1 covers 9 bases. Sequencing used peripheral blood. CDR3 region: CASSLTATGGGAEAFF. In nucleotides, the CDR3 is TGTGCCAGCAGCTTAACCGCGACAGGGGGAGGAGCTGAAGCTTTCTTT.